The present entry profiles one T cell receptor beta chain with its context. CDR3 length: 12 amino acids. The germline V and J ends were trimmed by 6 bases and 6 bases, with 11 bases remaining between them. Germline V CDR1 and CDR2: SGHVS, FNYEAQ. The sample originates from a study of cytomegalovirus exposure and HLA in healthy donors. The primer mix had 60 Vbeta and 13 Jbeta primers. Here immunoSEQ multiplex PCR was the method, and the copy in TCRdb shows in-frame clones only, minus some. The table has fewer than 200,000 clones, over 75% seen once. Sequencing input: PBMCs. The chain combines TRBV7-6 with TRBJ2-5; tentative D call: TRBD2 (5 bases). The sequence was collected from a man aged 40-50 years in good health and CMV-seronegative. The chain's CDR3 is CASSRELKTQYF. CDR3 nucleotide sequence: TGTGCCAGCAGTCGGGAATTGAAGACCCAGTACTTC.